These T cell receptor beta chains were read from a single sample in a study of PD-1 blockade in classical Hodgkin lymphoma. Profiled with immunoSEQ multiplex PCR; TCRdb holds only in-frame clones, not every one. The repertoire holds about 150,000 clones, with 78% as singletons. This material consisted of peripheral blood mononuclear cells (PBMCs), taken before the second cycle of nivolumab. These TCRs come from a human donor with classical Hodgkin lymphoma. The CDR3 runs from the conserved cysteine through the conserved F or W. A D gene is named only where the DNA matches it firmly. The listing skips clone size in some rows; elsewhere it reads once, few, many or a size class.

v_call	j_call	clone_size	d_call	cdr3_nt	cdr3_aa
TRBV29-1	TRBJ1-2	-	-	TGCAGCGTTGACAGTACAGACACTAACTATGGCTACACCTTC	CSVDSTDTNYGYTF
TRBV5-1	TRBJ2-3	-	TRBD2	TGCGCCAGCAGGCGGGAGGGCGGAGATACGCAGTATTTT	CASRREGGDTQYF
TRBV5-1	TRBJ2-3	-	-	TGCGCCAGCAGCTTGACCCAACATCCCGTGGCAGATACGCAGTATTTT	CASSLTQHPVADTQYF
TRBV7-2	TRBJ2-4	-	-	TGTGCCAGCGCATGGGGTGGGGGGCGGATAGCCAAAAACATTCAGTACTTC	CASAWGGGRIAKNIQYF
TRBV7-9	TRBJ2-5	once	-	TGTGCCAGCAGCCCCGATCGGGGCAGCCAAGAGACCCAGTACTTC	CASSPDRGSQETQYF
TRBV5-4	TRBJ2-7	-	-	TGTGCCAGCAGCTTGGCGTCCGAGCAGTACTTC	CASSLASEQYF
TRBV9	TRBJ1-4	-	-	TGTGCCAGCAGCGTAGATCCTATATGGGGCGCAGCCAGGGGTCGTAATGAAAAACTGTTTTTT	CASSVDPIWGAARGRNEKLFF
TRBV9	TRBJ2-1	-	-	TGTGCCAGCACGGACAGCGGCTCCTACAATGAGCAGTTCTTC	CASTDSGSYNEQFF
TRBV13	TRBJ1-3	-	-	TGTGCCAGCAGCTTACAGTGGGGTGCTGGAAACACCATATATTTT	CASSLQWGAGNTIYF
TRBV6-1	TRBJ1-5	-	-	TGTGCCAGCAGTCCCAGGGGTGGGCAGCCCCAGCATTTT	CASSPRGGQPQHF
TRBV19	TRBJ1-1	-	-	TGTGCCAGTATTTCGGGAGGTGAAGCTTTCTTT	CASISGGEAFF
TRBV9	TRBJ1-2	-	TRBD1	TGTGCCAGCAGCGAAGGGGACAGGGATGGCTACACCTTC	CASSEGDRDGYTF
TRBV11-3	TRBJ2-1	-	-	TGTGCCAGCAGCCCCAGAAGGGGTGATGAGCAGTTCTTC	CASSPRRGDEQFF
TRBV11-3	TRBJ2-1	once	TRBD2	TGTGCCAGCAGCTCCTCGGGAGGGGTCCCCTACAATGAGCAGTTCTTC	CASSSSGGVPYNEQFF
TRBV19	TRBJ2-6	few	TRBD1	TGTGCCAGTAGTATTGAGGGGGACAGTGGCTCTGGGGCCAACGTCCTGACTTTC	CASSIEGDSGSGANVLTF
TRBV7-2	TRBJ2-7	-	-	TGTGCCAGCAGCGTACAGGAATTCTACGAGCAGTACTTC	CASSVQEFYEQYF
TRBV7-2	TRBJ2-7	-	-	TGTGCCAGCAGCCGACGGAGGGCGAGCTCCTACGAGCAGTACTTC	CASSRRRASSYEQYF
TRBV19	TRBJ1-5	-	-	TGTGCCAGTAGTATCTGGGGTGCGGGCAATCAGCCCCAGCATTTT	CASSIWGAGNQPQHF
TRBV4-2	TRBJ2-2	few	TRBD2	TGTGCCAGCAGCCAAGAAGGGAGTCTAGCGGGGGTCGGGGAGCTGTTTTTT	CASSQEGSLAGVGELFF
TRBV5-4	TRBJ2-2	-	TRBD1	TGTGCCAGCAGCTTGGGTGGTGGCGCCGGGACAGACACCGGGGAGCTGTTTTTT	CASSLGGGAGTDTGELFF
TRBV28	TRBJ2-2	-	TRBD2	TGTGCCAGCACTAAGCCGGGAGGATTCACCGGGGAGCTGTTTTTT	CASTKPGGFTGELFF
TRBV11-2	TRBJ2-7	many	TRBD1	TGTGCCAGCAGCTTCCTAACAGGGGGCCCCTACGAGCAGTACTTC	CASSFLTGGPYEQYF
TRBV6-5	TRBJ1-3	-	-	TGTGCCAGCACCTTCCCCAGGGCTGGAAACACCATATATTTT	CASTFPRAGNTIYF
TRBV29-1	TRBJ1-4	-	-	TGCAGCGTTGAAGTGGGAGGGACTCTAGGTAATGAAAAACTGTTTTTT	CSVEVGGTLGNEKLFF
TRBV7-9	TRBJ2-5	-	TRBD2	TGTGCCAGCGTCTCGGGCGGGGGGGCGGCCGAGACCCAGTACTTC	CASVSGGGAAETQYF
TRBV25-1	TRBJ1-5	-	-	TGTGCCAGCAGTGAATTGGGTAGAGGTCAGCCCCAGCATTTT	CASSELGRGQPQHF
TRBV27	TRBJ2-2	-	TRBD1	TGTGCCAGCAGTAGCAATCCGGGACAGGGGGTTACCGGGGAGCTGTTTTTT	CASSSNPGQGVTGELFF
TRBV4-1	TRBJ2-3	few	TRBD1	TGCGCCAGCAGCCCCGGGACAGTCAGCACAGATACGCAGTATTTT	CASSPGTVSTDTQYF
TRBV9	TRBJ1-2	-	-	TGTGCCAGCAGCCACCCCGTGTGGGGTGAGTCGCCCTCTAACTATGGCTACACCTTC	CASSHPVWGESPSNYGYTF
TRBV4-2	TRBJ2-2	-	TRBD2	TGTGCCAGCAGCCAAGATATAGCGGGAGAAAACACCGGGGAGCTGTTTTTT	CASSQDIAGENTGELFF
TRBV11-2	TRBJ2-1	-	-	TGTGCCAGCAGCTCCTACAGGGTCTATGAGCAGTTCTTC	CASSSYRVYEQFF
TRBV18	TRBJ2-5	-	TRBD2	TGTGCCAGCTCACCACTAGCGGGAGTGGAGACCCAGTACTTC	CASSPLAGVETQYF
TRBV7-9	TRBJ1-4	once	-	TGTGCCAGCAGCTTAGGGGGGGATAGTGAAAAACTGTTTTTT	CASSLGGDSEKLFF
TRBV30	TRBJ2-3	once	-	TGTGCCTGGAGTACCCGGGGCCCAGATACGCAGTATTTT	CAWSTRGPDTQYF
TRBV11-2	TRBJ1-1	-	-	TGTGCCAGCAGCTACCTTGACACTGAAGCTTTCTTT	CASSYLDTEAFF
TRBV28	TRBJ1-2	-	-	TGTGCCAGCAGTTTAAGCAATCTGGGCTACACCTTC	CASSLSNLGYTF
TRBV4-1	TRBJ1-2	few	-	TGCGCCAGCAGCCAAGGGGGCAGGACCCCTTGGGGCTACACCTTC	CASSQGGRTPWGYTF
TRBV2	TRBJ2-7	-	-	TGTGCCAGCAGTCGCACGACAGTTACCTACGAGCAGTACTTC	CASSRTTVTYEQYF
TRBV5-1	TRBJ2-2	-	-	TGCGCCAGCTACTTACAGGGAGTCACCGGGGAGCTGTTTTTT	CASYLQGVTGELFF
TRBV7-8	TRBJ2-7	-	TRBD1	TGTGCCAGCAGCTTTGACAGGGACGAGCAGTACTTC	CASSFDRDEQYF
TRBV18	TRBJ2-3	many	TRBD1	TGTGCCAGCTCACCACCGGGACAGCGCACAGATACGCAGTATTTT	CASSPPGQRTDTQYF
TRBV6-6	TRBJ1-2	-	TRBD1	TGTGCCAGCAGCCCAGGGGGCTATGGCTACACCTTC	CASSPGGYGYTF
TRBV9	TRBJ2-3	few	-	TGTGCCAGCAGCGGGCTAGCTACAGATACGCAGTATTTT	CASSGLATDTQYF
TRBV19	TRBJ2-7	-	TRBD1	TGTGCCAGTAGTTCCGGGACAGGGGGCCCACAATCCTACGAGCAGTACTTC	CASSSGTGGPQSYEQYF
TRBV5-6	TRBJ2-7	-	-	TGTGCCAGCAGCTTCCTTGACCGAAGCTACGAGCAGTACTTC	CASSFLDRSYEQYF
TRBV18	TRBJ2-6	-	TRBD1	TGTGCCAGCTCACTTACACAGGGGTTTGGGGCCAACGTCCTGACTTTC	CASSLTQGFGANVLTF
TRBV5-8	TRBJ1-5	-	-	TGTGCCAGCAGCTTGTCAGGTAATCAGCCCCAGCATTTT	CASSLSGNQPQHF
TRBV9	TRBJ2-7	-	-	TGTGCCAGCAGCTTAAGAGGGGGCTACGAGCAGTACTTC	CASSLRGGYEQYF
TRBV7-2	TRBJ1-1	few	TRBD1	TGTGCCAGCAGCCGAAGACCTCGGACAGGGGGGTCTGAAGCTTTCTTT	CASSRRPRTGGSEAFF
TRBV10-3	TRBJ2-6	-	TRBD1	TGTGCCATCAACGGGGACAGCACACACTCTGGGGCCAACGTCCTGACTTTC	CAINGDSTHSGANVLTF
TRBV6-5	TRBJ2-3	few	-	TGTGCCAGCAGACTTTCGGGACCCTCCCAGGATACGCAGTATTTT	CASRLSGPSQDTQYF
TRBV6-6	TRBJ2-6	-	-	TGTGCCAGCAGGAGCGGGACAGTCAAACTGACTTTC	CASRSGTVKLTF
TRBV19	TRBJ2-1	-	-	TGTGCCAGTAGTAAACCCTCCAGGGGAGGCTTCAATGAGCAGTTCTTC	CASSKPSRGGFNEQFF
TRBV6-6	TRBJ2-7	few	TRBD2	TGTGCCAGCGACTCATCCCGGGGGGGTCACGAGCAGTACTTC	CASDSSRGGHEQYF